A single sample gave rise to the 18 T cell receptor beta chains below, sequenced in a study of T cells in Graves' hyperthyroidism and ophthalmopathy. Researchers amplified the TCR beta CDR3 regions from RNA transcripts. The HTBI primer set was used in a first-round RT-PCR of the TCR CDR3. From the multiplex PCR reads, TCRdb called clonotypes with MiXCR, one entry per CDR3 protein. Found here are 550,000 to 600,000 distinct CDR3 sequences, more than 45% of them singletons; the top ten hold under 20%. The source material was peripheral blood or thyroid tissue (not recorded which). Source of these receptors: an adult woman with Graves' disease, either hyperthyroidism or ophthalmopathy (not recorded which).

The table lists this clonotype with a few counts. V usage is TRBV20-1 and J usage is TRBJ2-5; TRBD2 matches at 7 bases. V gave up 6 bases and J gave up 5 bases; unmatched junction bases: 21. Per the germline V gene, CDR1 is DFQATT and CDR2 is SNEGSKA (reference sequence). The CDR3 covers 17 residues. CDR3: CSAQEGRETGEGETQYF. The CDR3 DNA follows: TGCAGTGCCCAAGAGGGCCGTGAGACCGGGGAGGGGGAGACCCAGTACTTC.

V usage is TRBV19 and J usage is TRBJ1-1; 9 positions match TRBD1. Germline V lookup: CDR1 LNHDA, CDR2 SQIVND (reference sequence). The CDR3 is made up of 14 amino acids. With V trimmed by 4 bases and J by 5 bases, 5 bases remained unmatched. The CDR3 DNA reads as TGTGCCAGTAGTAAGGGACAGGGTGGAACTGAAGCTTTCTTT. It specifies CASSKGQGGTEAFF.

This clonotype has ten or more counts. This chain joins TRBV6-5 and TRBJ1-3, with TRBD1 matching 10 bases. Germline V gives CDR1 MNHEY, CDR2 SVGAGI. V was clipped by 0 bases and J by 2 bases; unmatched bases: 10. There are 19 residues in the CDR3. CDR3 in amino acids: CASSYSLGWGTGAGNTIYF. In nucleotides, the CDR3 is TGTGCCAGCAGTTACTCGTTGGGATGGGGGACAGGGGCTGGAAACACCATATATTTT.

The V call is TRBV7-9, the J call TRBJ2-5; 9 bases map to TRBD2. The germline V gene has CDR1 SEHNR and CDR2 FQNEAQ (reference sequence). This CDR3 region has 16 residues. V trimming: 3 bases; J trimming: 1 base; junction bases outside the gene matches: 6. The CDR3 loop is CASSFTSGRTQETQYF. The CDR3, as DNA: TGTGCCAGCAGCTTTACGAGCGGGAGGACCCAAGAGACCCAGTACTTC.

This rearrangement joins TRBV19 to TRBJ1-2, with no clear D. V was pared by 8 bases and J by 2 bases, with 12 bases between. Germline lookup yields CDR1 LNHDA and CDR2 SQIVND (reference sequence). The CDR3 totals 13 residues. CDR3 DNA: TGTGCCAGTGTTGGCAGCCTAAACTATGGCTACACCTTC. It encodes CASVGSLNYGYTF.

A note on this clonotype: The junction differs from germline at one of its ends, possibly a read error. The chain carries TRBV6-5 and TRBJ2-7; D perhaps matches TRBD2 (7 bases). Germline CDR1 and CDR2: MNHEY and SVGAGI. The CDR3 covers 18 residues. As DNA, the CDR3 is TGTGCCGGCAGTTACTCGAGTCCGGGGGCTAGCGGCTCCTACGAGCAGTACTTC. Its translation: CAGSYSSPGASGSYEQYF.

The genes are TRBV7-3 and TRBJ2-5, with 8 positions matching TRBD1. Germline trimming cut 5 bases from V and 5 bases from J; bases unmatched to any gene: 25. Per germline, CDR1 SGHTA and CDR2 FQGTGA. The CDR3 is 20 residues long. The CDR3 DNA is TGTGCCAGCAGCCCCCAGGGGGCGCTGGGCACCGGGGAGCTTTCCGAGACCCAGTACTTC. It is translated as CASSPQGALGTGELSETQYF.

This clonotype came up a few times. This chain connects TRBV10-3 to TRBJ2-5, with TRBD2 matching over 8 bases. Germline V CDR1 and CDR2: ENHRY, SYGVKD. This CDR3 is built from 14 residues. The V segment lost 5 bases and the J segment 4 bases; nucleotides outside the gene matches: 6. The CDR3, as DNA: TGTGCCATCAGTCTACACCGGGGGGGAGAGACCCAGTACTTC. Its protein product is CAISLHRGGETQYF.

Regarding this clonotype: A much larger clonotype is one base distant, so this may be a read error. The chain combines TRBV12-3 or TRBV12-4 with TRBJ1-4, with D unclear. The CDR3 is 17 amino acids. The V and J ends lost 3 bases and 0 bases respectively, with 14 bases between them. This chain's CDR3 is CASSFVSSGATNEKLFF. For the CDR3, the DNA is TGTGCCAGCAGTTTTGTGTCCTCTGGAGCAACTAATGAAAAACTGTTTTTT.

A note on this clonotype: Because the CDR3 is missing its conserved closing phenylalanine or tryptophan, this is likely a read error. The DNA is left out, because the CDR3 cannot be placed on it with certainty; the CDR3 is given as TCRdb lists it. The chain employs TRBV20-1 and TRBJ1-3. CDR1 DFQATT and CDR2 SNEGSKA come from the germline V gene (reference sequence). With termini counted, the CDR3 has 9 amino acids. The CDR3 protein is CSARDLANY.

With respect to this clonotype: An end of the junction does not agree with germline; a read error may underlie this. This chain uses TRBV18 with TRBJ2-6; possibly TRBD1 for D (5 bases). Germline V gene lookup returns CDR1 KGHSH and CDR2 LQKENI. The CDR3 covers 13 residues. In DNA form, the CDR3 reads TGTGCCAGCCCACCCCCGACAGTCAACGTCCTGACTTTC. This sequence encodes CASPPPTVNVLTF.

The J gene is TRBJ1-1, the V gene TRBV2; D remains unclear. Germline V CDR1 and CDR2: SNHLY, FYNNEI. CDR3 size: 15 residues. Trimming cost V 10 bases and J 5 bases, with 23 bases left between them. The CDR3 DNA sequence: TGTGCCATCAGATCCGTGGCTGGGGAGAGGACTGAAGCTTTCTTT. Translated, it gives CAIRSVAGERTEAFF.

The chain has TRBV29-1 and TRBJ2-6; D might be TRBD1 (5 bases). CDR1 and CDR2 from the germline V gene are SQVTM and ANQGSEA. The V end was cut by 4 bases, the J end by 4 bases, with 8 bases between. The CDR3 spans 13 residues. The CDR3: CSVGPGGANVLTF. Written as DNA, the CDR3 is TGCAGCGTTGGCCCAGGGGGGGCCAACGTCCTGACTTTC.

The gene calls are TRBV15 and TRBJ1-6, with 7 bases lining up with TRBD1. Germline-derived CDR1 and CDR2 are LNHNV and YYDKDF (reference sequence). Unmatched junction bases numbered 7, after V lost 3 bases and J lost 5 bases. This CDR3 is built from 16 residues. CDR3 sequence (DNA): TGTGCCACCAGCAGCAAAGGGGGCTACCATAATTCACCCCTCCACTTT. Translated, it gives CATSSKGGYHNSPLHF. The full variable domain, its missing parts supplied by reference TRBV15 and TRBJ1-6, is DAMVIQNPRYQVTQFGKPVTLSCSQTLNHNVMYWYQQKSSQAPKLLFHYYDKDFNNEADTPDNFQSRRPNTSFCFLDIRSPGLGDTAMYLCATSSKGGYHNSPLHFGNGTRLTVT.

The V call is TRBV7-9, the J call TRBJ1-2; perhaps TRBD1 as D (6 bases). Trimming pared 1 base from V and 6 bases from J, leaving 15 bases between. Germline CDR1 reads SEHNR; CDR2 reads FQNEAQ (reference sequence). This CDR3 contains 15 residues. CDR3 residues: CASSLVPTGRDGYTF. CDR3 nucleotide sequence: TGTGCCAGCAGCTTAGTACCCACAGGGAGAGATGGCTACACCTTC.

This chain uses TRBV18 with TRBJ2-5; 9 bases match TRBD2. The CDR3 consists of 16 residues. V shed 4 bases, J shed 5 bases, and the junction held 11 bases outside the gene matches. Germline lookup yields CDR1 KGHSH and CDR2 LQKENI. CDR3 in amino acids: CASSLGTAGGGETQYF. The CDR3 DNA sequence: TGTGCCAGCTCACTTGGGACAGCGGGAGGTGGCGAGACCCAGTACTTC.

This rearrangement joins TRBV20-1 to TRBJ1-2; D might be TRBD1 (5 bases). The CDR3 loop spans 12 amino acids. V lost 1 base to trimming and J lost 8 bases, with 11 bases between them. Looked up from germline, CDR1 is DFQATT and CDR2 is SNEGSKA (reference sequence). The CDR3 region is CSARGGENGYTF. CDR3 nucleotides: TGCAGTGCTAGAGGAGGGGAGAACGGCTACACCTTC.

There are many counts of this clonotype. The genes are TRBV5-1 and TRBJ1-6; D ambiguous. V was cut by 4 bases and J by 9 bases, with 17 bases left in between. Germline V gives CDR1 SGHRS, CDR2 YFSETQ. This CDR3 region has 15 residues. CDR3 sequence reads: CASSPEGKGSSPLHF. Here the CDR3 DNA reads TGCGCCAGCAGCCCCGAAGGGAAGGGTAGTTCACCCCTCCACTTT.